Sequencing of this TCR beta chain was carried out in a study of cytomegalovirus exposure and HLA in healthy donors. In regard to this clone: The antigen remains undetermined.

Study outcomes and limitations: The classifier was said to identify cytomegalovirus status with high specificity and sensitivity. Analysis performed later found 16,951 TCR beta sequences associated with HLA alleles at 0.05 false discovery rate. Most TCR sequences were seen very rarely across donors, but some public TCRs occurred in many. Several of the most significant clusters were apparently associated with common viral pathogens in a later analysis.

Germline V gene data show CDR1 as MGHDK and CDR2 as SYGVNS. V was clipped by 5 bases and J by 4 bases; unmatched bases: 7. The CDR3 length is 14 residues. The PCR made use of 60 Vbeta and 13 Jbeta primers. Only in-frame clones appear in the TCRdb table, and some are missing; sequencing was by immunoSEQ multiplex PCR. Among 130,000 or so clones listed, roughly 86% were seen once. This clonotype originated in a man aged 18 to 30 in good health and CMV-seropositive. The V gene is TRBV25-1, the J gene TRBJ1-2, with 7 bases aligning to TRBD1. The sequencing input was PBMCs. In nucleotides, the CDR3 is TGTGCCAGCAGTCCAGGGGGTGCGCGCTATGGCTACACCTTC. Translated, it gives CASSPGGARYGYTF.